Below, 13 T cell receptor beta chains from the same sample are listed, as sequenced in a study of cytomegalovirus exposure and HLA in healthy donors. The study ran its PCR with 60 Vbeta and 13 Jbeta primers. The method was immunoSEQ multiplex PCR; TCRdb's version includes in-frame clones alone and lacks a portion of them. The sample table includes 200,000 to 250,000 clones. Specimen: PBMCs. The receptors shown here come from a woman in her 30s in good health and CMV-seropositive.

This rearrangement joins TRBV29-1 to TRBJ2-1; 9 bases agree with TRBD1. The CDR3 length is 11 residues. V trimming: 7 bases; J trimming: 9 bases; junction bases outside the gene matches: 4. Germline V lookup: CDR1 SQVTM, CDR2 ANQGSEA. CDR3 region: CSAQGAGEQFF. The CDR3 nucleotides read TGCAGCGCACAGGGGGCAGGTGAGCAGTTCTTC.

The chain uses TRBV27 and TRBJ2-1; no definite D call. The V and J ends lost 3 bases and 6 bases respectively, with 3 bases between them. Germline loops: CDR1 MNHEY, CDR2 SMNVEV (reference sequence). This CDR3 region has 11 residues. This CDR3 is CASSFLNEQFF. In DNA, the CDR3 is TGTGCCAGCAGTTTTCTCAATGAGCAGTTCTTC.

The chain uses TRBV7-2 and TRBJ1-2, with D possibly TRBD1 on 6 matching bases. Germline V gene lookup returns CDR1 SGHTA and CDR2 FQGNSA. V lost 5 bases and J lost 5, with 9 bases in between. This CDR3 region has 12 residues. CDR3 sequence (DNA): TGTGCCAGCAGCGCCACAGGGTATGGCTACACCTTC. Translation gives CASSATGYGYTF. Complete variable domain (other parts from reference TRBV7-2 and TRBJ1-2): GAGVSQSPSNKVTEKGKDVELRCDPISGHTALYWYRQSLGQGLEFLIYFQGNSAPDKSGLPSDRFSAERTGGSVSTLTIQRTQQEDSAVYLCASSATGYGYTFGSGTRLTVV.

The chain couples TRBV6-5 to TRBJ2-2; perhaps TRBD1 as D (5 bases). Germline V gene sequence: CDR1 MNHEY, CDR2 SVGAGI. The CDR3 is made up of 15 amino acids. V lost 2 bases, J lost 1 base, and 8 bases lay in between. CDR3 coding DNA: TGTGCCAGCAGTTACCCCGGACAGAACACCGGGGAGCTGTTTTTT. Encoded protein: CASSYPGQNTGELFF.

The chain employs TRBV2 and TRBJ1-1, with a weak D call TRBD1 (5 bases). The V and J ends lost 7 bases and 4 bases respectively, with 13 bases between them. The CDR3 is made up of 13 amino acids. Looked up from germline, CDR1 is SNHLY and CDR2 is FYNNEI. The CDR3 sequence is CASIGAGGTEAFF. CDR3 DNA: TGTGCCAGCATCGGGGCGGGGGGCACTGAAGCTTTCTTT.

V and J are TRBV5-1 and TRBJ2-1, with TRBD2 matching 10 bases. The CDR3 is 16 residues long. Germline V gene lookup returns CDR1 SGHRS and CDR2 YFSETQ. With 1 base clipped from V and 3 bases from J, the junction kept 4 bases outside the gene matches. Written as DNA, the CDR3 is TGCGCCAGCAGCTTGCTGAGCGGGGGGGACTACAATGAGCAGTTCTTC. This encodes CASSLLSGGDYNEQFF.

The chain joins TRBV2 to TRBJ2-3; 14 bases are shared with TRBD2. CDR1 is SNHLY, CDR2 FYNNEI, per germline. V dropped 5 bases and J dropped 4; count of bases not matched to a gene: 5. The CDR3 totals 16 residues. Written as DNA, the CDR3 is TGTGCCAGCAGTCTGACTAGCGGGGGGGCGGCAGATACGCAGTATTTT. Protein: CASSLTSGGAADTQYF.

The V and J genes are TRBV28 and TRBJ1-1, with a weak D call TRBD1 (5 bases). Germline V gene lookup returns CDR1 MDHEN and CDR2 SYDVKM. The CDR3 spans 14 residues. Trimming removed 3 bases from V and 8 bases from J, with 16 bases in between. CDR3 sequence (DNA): TGTGCCAGCAGTTTTTGGGTTGAACAGGCCGAAGCTTTCTTT. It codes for CASSFWVEQAEAFF.

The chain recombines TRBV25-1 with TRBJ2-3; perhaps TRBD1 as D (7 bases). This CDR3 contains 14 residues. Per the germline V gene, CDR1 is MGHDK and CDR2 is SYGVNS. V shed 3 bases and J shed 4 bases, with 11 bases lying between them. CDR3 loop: CASSDPRGADTQYF. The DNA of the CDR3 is TGTGCCAGCAGTGATCCCAGGGGGGCAGATACGCAGTATTTT.

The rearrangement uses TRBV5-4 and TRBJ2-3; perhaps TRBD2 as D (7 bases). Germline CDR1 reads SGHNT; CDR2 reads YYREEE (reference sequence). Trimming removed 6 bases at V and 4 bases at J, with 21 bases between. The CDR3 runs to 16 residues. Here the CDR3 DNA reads TGTGCCAGCACCCCAGTGAGGGGGGGGCCTCCAGATACGCAGTATTTT. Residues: CASTPVRGGPPDTQYF.

The CDR3 DNA follows: TGTGCCAGCAGCTATACCGGGTCCGGCTACACCTTC. This codes for CASSYTGSGYTF. This chain connects TRBV7-9 to TRBJ1-2; the D is unclear. The V end lost 4 bases, the J end lost 8 bases, and 11 bases lay between the germline ends. Germline assignment: CDR1 SEHNR and CDR2 FQNEAQ (reference sequence). The CDR3 has 12 residues.

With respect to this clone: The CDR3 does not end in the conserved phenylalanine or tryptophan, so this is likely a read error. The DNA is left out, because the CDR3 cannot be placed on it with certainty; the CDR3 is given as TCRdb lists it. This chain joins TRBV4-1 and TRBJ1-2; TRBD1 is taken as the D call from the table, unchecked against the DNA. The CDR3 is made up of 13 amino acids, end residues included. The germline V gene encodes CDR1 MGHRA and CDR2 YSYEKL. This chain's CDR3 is CASSQFPGDSLRS.

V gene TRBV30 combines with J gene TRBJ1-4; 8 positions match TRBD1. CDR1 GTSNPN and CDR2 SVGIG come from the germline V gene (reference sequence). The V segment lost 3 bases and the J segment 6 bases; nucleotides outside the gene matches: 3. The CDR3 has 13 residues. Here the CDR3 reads CAWSRGPDEKLFF. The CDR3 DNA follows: TGTGCCTGGAGCAGGGGGCCGGATGAAAAACTGTTTTTT.